A selection of T cell receptor beta chains follows, all from one sample in a study of Ad26.COV2.S vaccination and SARS-CoV-2 variants. Some clones are missing from TCRdb's copy, which holds only in-frame ones; the method was immunoSEQ multiplex PCR. The sample carries roughly 380,000 clones, approximately 90% recorded once. Material: peripheral blood, obtained after recovery from COVID-19. The receptors here all came from a human donor who had recovered from COVID-19. The conserved cysteine and the conserved F or W are not part of the CDR3 here.

cdr3_aa	j_call	v_call
ASSDRGVGQPQH	TRBJ1-5	TRBV7-9
ASGGQENTEAF	TRBJ1-1	TRBV7-2
ASSPTGASEAF	TRBJ1-1	TRBV12-3/TRBV12-4
ATQSTGTSGYEQY	TRBJ2-7	TRBV2
SHSLRTGYNEQF	TRBJ2-1	TRBV29-1
ASSGTGSHTEAF	TRBJ1-1	TRBV2
ASSIDEWGTEAF	TRBJ1-1	TRBV19
ASSLNLGQGPSNYGYT	TRBJ1-2	TRBV7-9
ASSETGGVTGNTIY	TRBJ1-3	TRBV18
ASSLETSGETQY	TRBJ2-5	TRBV5-1
ASSLRWVGTEAF	TRBJ1-1	TRBV7-2
ASSLALRQGRLQETQY	TRBJ2-5	TRBV7-9
ASSQEAGGEQF	TRBJ2-1	TRBV3-1/TRBV3-2
ASSMEGRGEAF	TRBJ1-1	TRBV19
ASSLMTENTEAF	TRBJ1-1	TRBV5-6
ATSRDRGSGELF	TRBJ2-2	TRBV15
ASSPRTGHQPQH	TRBJ1-5	TRBV6-4
ASRVLAGTDGYT	TRBJ1-2	TRBV19
ASSLVGGVTDTQY	TRBJ2-3	TRBV5-1
ASSPLPGADGYT	TRBJ1-2	TRBV28
ASSYSGTGSNEQF	TRBJ2-1	TRBV6-7
ASSLDFQRGAPSTDTQY	TRBJ2-3	TRBV5-5
ASGLAGTGGSLDGYT	TRBJ1-2	TRBV12-5
ASSYGLAGAVDYEQY	TRBJ2-7	TRBV5-4
ASNDGGASNYGYT	TRBJ1-2	TRBV19
ASSEEAGSAYEQY	TRBJ2-7	TRBV2
ASGLMQVDQPQH	TRBJ1-5	TRBV12-5
ASSLGLAGPTGELF	TRBJ2-2	TRBV5-8
ASSPSGRGPYEQY	TRBJ2-7	TRBV7-3
AISVASSGGAYEQY	TRBJ2-7	TRBV10-3
ASSLAPNRGFGNQPQH	TRBJ1-5	TRBV27
ASSLASGSPLH	TRBJ1-6	TRBV7-9
ASSPLSVGHRGNEQF	TRBJ2-1	TRBV19
ASRSINQPQH	TRBJ1-5	TRBV19
ASSEVRQAYNEQF	TRBJ2-1	TRBV2
AISEKAGGGAGYT	TRBJ1-2	TRBV10-3
ASSQYPAPVRQGKETQY	TRBJ2-5	TRBV4-1
ASSSRDRRSYEQY	TRBJ2-7	TRBV27
ASSRSDSYEQY	TRBJ2-7	TRBV27
ASSLVRGPINEQF	TRBJ2-1	TRBV5-1
ASSRGGVGIEEKLF	TRBJ1-4	TRBV5-1
ASSPDRGLNTEAF	TRBJ1-1	TRBV5-6
ASGQRSGYGYT	TRBJ1-2	TRBV2
ASIATSGGKTYNEQF	TRBJ2-1	TRBV19
ASSVGEGPTLSGNTIY	TRBJ1-3	TRBV9
ASSGTRNQPQH	TRBJ1-5	TRBV2
ASSLGDTQY	TRBJ2-3	TRBV12-3/TRBV12-4
ASSATQGGQPQH	TRBJ1-5	TRBV6-5
ASSWAATNEKLF	TRBJ1-4	TRBV5-6